This T cell receptor (beta chain) was retrieved from a study of shared clonotypes between healthy human individuals (dated by TCRdb to about 2020). Context from the whole study: Two women and three men aged 18 to 49 years were included in the cohort. For each donor, CD4 naive and CD4 memory were each given three plates, CD8 naive was given two plates, and CD8 memory was given one plate. To estimate repertoire size and how much clonotype sharing occurs between individuals, the study deeply sequenced the blood TCR repertoires of 5 or 6 healthy adults. Different laboratories and diverse techniques were used to prepare libraries and sequence TCR repertoires, to increase sequencing depth and limit assay-specific biases. Each donor's leukapheresis produced roughly between roughly 0.85 and 10 billion PBMCs.

Based on the germline V gene (reference sequence), the CDR1 and CDR2 sequences are LNHDA and SQIVND. Reading from cysteine to phenylalanine, the CDR3 counts 12 amino acids. Only the CDR3 part of the read is kept: 36 bases, read in frame from the first base. V gives up 0 bases and J gives up 8 bases, and the segment between their germline ends measures 7 bases. Using the deep immunoSEQ assay, TCR CDR3 regions were amplified from genomic DNA by multiplex PCR. For each cell subset, the extracted genomic DNA was distributed evenly across all wells of several immunoSEQ 96-well plates, and each plate served as one replicate. For sorted subsets, about 200 ng genomic DNA, equal to tens of thousands of T cell genomes, was loaded into each replicate PCR. Purified libraries were measured with a Qubit 3.0 fluorometer, size-checked on a Bioanalyzer 2100, and measured again with the KAPA Library Quantification kit. Every immunoSEQ 96-well plate was sequenced on a dedicated single-read 150-cycle Illumina NextSeq 550 flow cell. As for how the authors treated the data: The immunoSEQ output contained only junctional sequences without quality scores, so filtering could not match that applied to full-length reads. Sequences were annotated with PyIR, a Python wrapper for IgBLAST v1.9, and V/J genes and CDR3 were assigned using IMGT germline references. Reads were removed for weak V/J assignments (E-value above 1e-6), missing CDR3, stop codons, out-of-frame junctions, or ambiguous translated residues. V3J clonotypes were defined as sequences sharing an identical inferred V gene, J gene, and CDR3 amino acid sequence. To compute the percentage overlap between repertoires, the number of shared unique clonotypes was divided by the size of the smaller repertoire. RTK rarefaction, the Chao1 estimator, and Recon v2.1 estimates of unobserved clonotypes were used to assess repertoire richness. For all TCRbeta clonotypes obtained by the gDNA method from a few donors, generation probabilities were computed with OLGA. This is the immuneACCESS table as TCRdb keeps it, with only in-frame sequences that have V and J called. A part of the clones is gone; compared with another copy, unresolved V genes explain less than half, and the rest is unexplained. The V and J calls and clone size were taken over from that table, and D and trimming were inferred from the DNA. This sample holds 2 million or so clones; roughly 94% were observed only once. The ten largest clones add up to 1.1% of the sample.

CD8 naive samples were obtained by positive selection for CCR7 among CD45RO-negative cells, yielding a CD45RA+CCR7+ population from which TemRA cells were excluded. The donors were healthy, HIV-negative adults who had no recently reported acute infections or vaccinations. All donors were Caucasian adults living in Nashville, Tennessee, USA. Blood was collected by leukapheresis, and PBMCs were isolated by Ficoll-Histopaque density gradient centrifugation and then cryopreserved in liquid nitrogen vapor phase. Purity and quantity of every magnetically sorted T cell population were checked by analytical flow cytometry. Genomic DNA was isolated from each sorted fraction and quantified by UV absorbance on a Nanodrop 2000c. Note on this clone: Its antigen target is currently unknown. Base qualities are missing; no much larger clone stands one base away.

Results the study describes overall, beyond this receptor: Even with the large sequencing depth, rarefaction of the sorted-subset datasets indicated that sequencing was incomplete. Pairwise subsampling indicated that sequencing depth was expected to affect the degree of clonotype sharing among donors. Sharing across several donors was observed for about 5% of naive CD4, over 3% of naive CD8, over 2% of memory CD4, and roughly 0.4% of memory CD8 clonotypes. Naive subsets generally had larger estimated clonotype richness than memory subsets did. Because the study included only a small number of donors, the genetic and exposure-history diversity represented was limited. Sampling was restricted to blood, and TCR repertoires in tissues likely differ from the TCR repertoires found in blood. Clonotypes shared by all four sorted-subset donors showed higher generation probabilities than non-shared clonotypes.

The sample was naive CD8+ T cells sorted from blood. Taken with the paper, the label for cell subset or site translates to: CD45RA+CCR7+. The sequence is built from TRBV19 and TRBJ1-1; the D region possibly corresponds to TRBD1 (6 bases align). The clonotype was recovered from a man between 18 and 35 years old in good health. The DNA sequence is as follows: TGTGCCAGTAGTATAGAGACAGGAGAAGCTTTCTTT. It translates as CASSIETGEAFF. The full variable domain, completed from the reference TRBV19 and TRBJ1-1 proteins outside the CDR3, reads DGGITQSPKYLFRKEGQNVTLSCEQNLNHDAMYWYRQDPGQGLRLIYYSQIVNDFQKGDIAEGYSVSREKKESFPLTVTSAQKNPTAFYLCASSIETGEAFFGQGTRLTVV.